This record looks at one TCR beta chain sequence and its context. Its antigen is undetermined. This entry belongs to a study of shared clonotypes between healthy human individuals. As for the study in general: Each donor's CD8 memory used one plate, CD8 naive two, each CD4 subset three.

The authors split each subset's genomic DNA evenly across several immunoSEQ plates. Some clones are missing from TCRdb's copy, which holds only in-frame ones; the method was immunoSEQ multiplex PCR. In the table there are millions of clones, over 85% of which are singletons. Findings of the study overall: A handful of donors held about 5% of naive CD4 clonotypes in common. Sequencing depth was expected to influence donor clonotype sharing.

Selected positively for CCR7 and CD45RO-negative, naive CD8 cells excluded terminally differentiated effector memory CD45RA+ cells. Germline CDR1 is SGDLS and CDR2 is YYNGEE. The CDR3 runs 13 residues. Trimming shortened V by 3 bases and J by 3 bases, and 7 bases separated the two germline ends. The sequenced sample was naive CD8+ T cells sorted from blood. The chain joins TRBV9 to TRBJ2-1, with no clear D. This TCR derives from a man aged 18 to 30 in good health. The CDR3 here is CASSAWDYNEQFF. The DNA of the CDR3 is TGTGCCAGCAGCGCATGGGACTACAATGAGCAGTTCTTC.